Below, one T cell receptor beta chain is given with its context. This record comes from a study of blood T cell repertoires in COVID-19. Study context: Acute and convalescent COVID-19 specimens originated in the United States, Italy and Spain. Sample material is recorded as cDNA or gDNA derived from T cells, B-cell-depleted T cells, or PBMCs.

Per germline, CDR1 MNHEY and CDR2 SMNVEV (reference sequence). The CDR3 spans 15 residues. Deletions cut 3 bases from V and 2 bases from J, with 11 bases between. Cohort allocation depended upon clinical history that participants reported. The authors' processing: How many nucleated cells were present was estimated from reference gene primer amplification. Using immunoSEQ multiplex PCR, the repertoire was profiled, and TCRdb retains in-frame clones only, with some absent. D and trimming were read from the DNA, whereas the V and J calls and clone size are those reported in that table. The sample records over 200,000 clones, 80% to 90% being singletons.

The origin of this receptor is a young man with acute COVID-19. Sequencing was carried out using PBMCs or T cells enriched from blood (not recorded which). The chain carries TRBV27 and TRBJ2-1, with a possible D match to TRBD2 (5 bases). The CDR3: CASSFRERPYNEQFF. As DNA, the CDR3 is TGTGCCAGCAGTTTTAGGGAGCGACCCTACAATGAGCAGTTCTTC.